The clone carrying this T cell receptor beta chain came up a few times. The antigen is not known. The CDR3 consists of 15 residues. The germline V and J ends were trimmed by 4 bases and 4 bases, with 16 bases remaining between them. CDR1 SGHAT and CDR2 FQNNGV come from the germline V gene. This sample is part of a study of T cell repertoires in cytomegalovirus infection. For the study at large: Signatures in public TCR beta sequences pointed to both CMV infection and matching HLA type.

TCRdb re-derived calls from the reads in MiXCR, one entry per CDR3 protein. Among around 550,000 distinct CDR3 sequences listed, approximately 25% were seen once. Study-wide findings and caveats: There were HLA-C-restricted CMV-specific TCR beta clonotypes dominating the ex vivo response. Pooled public TCR beta family frequency picked out CMV carriers with the relevant HLA.

Sequencing was performed on PBMCs. The chain links TRBV11-2 to TRBJ1-2; D is perhaps TRBD1 (5 bases). The clonotype was recovered from a human donor in good health (CMV status not recorded). Some clones in this sample may be carry-over from other donors' samples. The CDR3 sequence is CASSSQSRAAYGYTF. For the CDR3, the DNA is TGTGCCAGCAGCTCACAGAGCAGGGCGGCCTATGGCTACACCTTC.